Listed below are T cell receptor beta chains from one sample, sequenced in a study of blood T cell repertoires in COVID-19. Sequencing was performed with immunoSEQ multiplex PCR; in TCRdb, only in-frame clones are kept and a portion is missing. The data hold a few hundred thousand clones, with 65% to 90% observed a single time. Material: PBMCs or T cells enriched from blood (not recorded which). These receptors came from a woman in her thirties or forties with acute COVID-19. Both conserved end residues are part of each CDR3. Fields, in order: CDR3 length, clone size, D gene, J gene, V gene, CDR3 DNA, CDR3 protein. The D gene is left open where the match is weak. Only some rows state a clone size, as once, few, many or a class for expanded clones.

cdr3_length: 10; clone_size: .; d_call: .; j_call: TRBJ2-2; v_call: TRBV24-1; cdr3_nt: TGTGCCTCAGGGACCGGGGAGCTGTTTTTT; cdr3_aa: CASGTGELFF
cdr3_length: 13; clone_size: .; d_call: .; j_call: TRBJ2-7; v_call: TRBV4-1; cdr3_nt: TGCGCCAGCAGCCAAGAGCGCTCGTACGAGCAGTACTTC; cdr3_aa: CASSQERSYEQYF
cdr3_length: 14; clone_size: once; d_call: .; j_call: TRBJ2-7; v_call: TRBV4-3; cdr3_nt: TGCGCCAGCAGCCAAGATAGACAGAAGATCGTGCAGTACTTC; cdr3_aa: CASSQDRQKIVQYF
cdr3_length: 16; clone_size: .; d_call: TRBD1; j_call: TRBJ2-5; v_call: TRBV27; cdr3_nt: TGTGCCAGCAGTTCTCATAAAGGGACAGGGGTAGAGACCCAGTACTTC; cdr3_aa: CASSSHKGTGVETQYF
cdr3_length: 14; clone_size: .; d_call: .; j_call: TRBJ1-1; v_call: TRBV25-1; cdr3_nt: TGTGCCAGCAGTACTCGACAGGAGACAACTGAAGCTTTCTTT; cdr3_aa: CASSTRQETTEAFF
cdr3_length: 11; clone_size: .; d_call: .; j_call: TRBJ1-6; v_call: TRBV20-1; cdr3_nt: TGCAGTGCTAGTACGGGGTCACCCCTCCACTTT; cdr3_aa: CSASTGSPLHF
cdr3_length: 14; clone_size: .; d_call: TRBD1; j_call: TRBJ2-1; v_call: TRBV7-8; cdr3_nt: TGTGCCAGCAGCGGCTGGACAGGGAGCAATGAGCAGTTCTTC; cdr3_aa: CASSGWTGSNEQFF
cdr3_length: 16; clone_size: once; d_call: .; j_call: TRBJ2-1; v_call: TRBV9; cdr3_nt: TGTGCCAGCAGCGTCGGGACAATAAGCTCCTACAATGAGCAGTTCTTC; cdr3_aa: CASSVGTISSYNEQFF
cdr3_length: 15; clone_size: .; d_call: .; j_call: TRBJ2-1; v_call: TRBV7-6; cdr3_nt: TGTGCCAGCAGCCCCGAGCCCTCGTCGTACAATGAGCAGTTCTTC; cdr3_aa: CASSPEPSSYNEQFF
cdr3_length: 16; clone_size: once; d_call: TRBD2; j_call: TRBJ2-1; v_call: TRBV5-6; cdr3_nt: TGTGCCAGCAGCTCCGTCGGACTAGCGGACTACAATGAGCAGTTCTTC; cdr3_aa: CASSSVGLADYNEQFF
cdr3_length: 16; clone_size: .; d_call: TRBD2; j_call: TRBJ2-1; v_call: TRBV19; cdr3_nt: TGTGCCAGTAGCCGCCTAGCGGGAGGCGCCTACAATGAGCAGTTCTTC; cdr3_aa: CASSRLAGGAYNEQFF
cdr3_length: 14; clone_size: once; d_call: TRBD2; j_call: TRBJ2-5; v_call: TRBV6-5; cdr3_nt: TGTGCCAGCAAAATTAGCGGGGCTGAAGAGACCCAGTACTTC; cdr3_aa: CASKISGAEETQYF
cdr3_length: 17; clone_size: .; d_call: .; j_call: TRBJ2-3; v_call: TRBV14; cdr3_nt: TGTGCCAGCAGCCTCGAGGCGGCTAGCCCCCAATGGGATACGCAGTATTTT; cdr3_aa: CASSLEAASPQWDTQYF
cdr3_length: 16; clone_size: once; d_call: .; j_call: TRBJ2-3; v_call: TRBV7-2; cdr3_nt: TGTGCCAGCAGCTTAGTGTCGGGGAGGTGGGCAGATACGCAGTATTTT; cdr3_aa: CASSLVSGRWADTQYF
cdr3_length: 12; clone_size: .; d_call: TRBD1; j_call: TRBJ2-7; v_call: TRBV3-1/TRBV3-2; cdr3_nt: TGTGCCAGCAGCCTTTCGACAGGGACCAGGTACTTC; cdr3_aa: CASSLSTGTRYF
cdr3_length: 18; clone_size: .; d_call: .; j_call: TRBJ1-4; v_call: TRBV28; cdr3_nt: TGTGCCAGCAGTTCCGCCCCCGGAACAAGCGCAACTAATGAAAAACTGTTTTTT; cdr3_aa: CASSSAPGTSATNEKLFF
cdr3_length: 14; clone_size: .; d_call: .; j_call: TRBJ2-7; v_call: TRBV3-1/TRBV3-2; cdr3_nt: TGTGCCAGCAGCCAATACAGGGGGGGCTACGAGCAGTACTTC; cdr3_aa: CASSQYRGGYEQYF
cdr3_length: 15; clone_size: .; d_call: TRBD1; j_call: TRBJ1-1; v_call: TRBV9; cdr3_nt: TGTGCCAGCAGCGTAGATGGGACAGGGGGCACTGAAGCTTTCTTT; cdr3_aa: CASSVDGTGGTEAFF
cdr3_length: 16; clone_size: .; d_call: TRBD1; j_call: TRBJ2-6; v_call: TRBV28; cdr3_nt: TGTGCCAGCACGGGACAGGAGCTCTCTGGGGCCAACGTCCTGACTTTC; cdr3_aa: CASTGQELSGANVLTF
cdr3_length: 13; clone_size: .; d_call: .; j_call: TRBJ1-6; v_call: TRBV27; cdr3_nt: TGTGCCAGCAGGCGTAGCGATAATTCACCCCTCCACTTT; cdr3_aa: CASRRSDNSPLHF
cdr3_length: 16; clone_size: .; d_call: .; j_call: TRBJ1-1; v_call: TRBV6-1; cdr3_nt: TGTGCCAGCAGTGCCAGTAGCGGGGGTCGGAGCACTGAAGCTTTCTTT; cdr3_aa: CASSASSGGRSTEAFF
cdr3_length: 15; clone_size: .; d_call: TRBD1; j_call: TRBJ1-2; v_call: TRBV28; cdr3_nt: TGTGCCAGCCGGGGGTGGGACAGGCTTTTCTATGGCTACACCTTC; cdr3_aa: CASRGWDRLFYGYTF
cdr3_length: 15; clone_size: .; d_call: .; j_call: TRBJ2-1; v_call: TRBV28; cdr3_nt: TGTGCCAGCAGTTTATGGACAGGAGGCTACAATGAGCAGTTCTTC; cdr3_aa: CASSLWTGGYNEQFF
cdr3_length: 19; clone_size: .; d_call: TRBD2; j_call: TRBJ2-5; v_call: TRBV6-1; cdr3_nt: TGTGCCAGCAGTGCGGTGCTAGCGGGAGAGGGTGGGCTTCGAGAGACCCAGTACTTC; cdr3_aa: CASSAVLAGEGGLRETQYF
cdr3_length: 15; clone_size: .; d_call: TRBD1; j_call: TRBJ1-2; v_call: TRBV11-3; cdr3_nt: TGTGCCAGCAGTTCTAACAGACAGGGGATCGATGGCTACACCTTC; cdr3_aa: CASSSNRQGIDGYTF
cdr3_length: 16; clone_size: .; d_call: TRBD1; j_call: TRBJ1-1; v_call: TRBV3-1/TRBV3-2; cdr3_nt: TGTGCCAGCAGCCAGGGGACAGGCTTAGGGAACACTGAAGCTTTCTTT; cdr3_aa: CASSQGTGLGNTEAFF